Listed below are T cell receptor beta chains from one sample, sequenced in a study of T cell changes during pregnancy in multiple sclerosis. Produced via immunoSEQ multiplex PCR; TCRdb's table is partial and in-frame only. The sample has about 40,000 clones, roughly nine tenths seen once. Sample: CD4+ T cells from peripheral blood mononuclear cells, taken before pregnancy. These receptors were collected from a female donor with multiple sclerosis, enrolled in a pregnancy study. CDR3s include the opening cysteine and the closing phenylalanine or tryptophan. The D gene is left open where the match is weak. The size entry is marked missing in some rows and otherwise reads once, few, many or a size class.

cdr3_nt: TGTGCCAGCAGTGAAAGAGGACAGGGTAGCACAGATACGCAGTATTTT
cdr3_aa: CASSERGQGSTDTQYF
clone_size: NA
j_call: TRBJ2-3
d_call: TRBD1
v_call: TRBV6-1

cdr3_nt: TGTGCCAGCAGCCGCGAGGTCTCTGGGGCCAACGTCCTGACTTTC
cdr3_aa: CASSREVSGANVLTF
clone_size: NA
j_call: TRBJ2-6
d_call: NA
v_call: TRBV5-4

cdr3_nt: TGTGCCAGCAGCCCAGGCACAGATACGCAGTATTTT
cdr3_aa: CASSPGTDTQYF
clone_size: NA
j_call: TRBJ2-3
d_call: NA
v_call: TRBV25-1

cdr3_nt: TGCAGCGTTGTTTTCCGGGGTGGTGCCAACGTCCTGACTTTC
cdr3_aa: CSVVFRGGANVLTF
clone_size: NA
j_call: TRBJ2-6
d_call: NA
v_call: TRBV29-1

cdr3_nt: TGCGCCAGCAGCTCAAGACTAGCGGGGGCTAGCACAGATACGCAGTATTTT
cdr3_aa: CASSSRLAGASTDTQYF
clone_size: NA
j_call: TRBJ2-3
d_call: TRBD2
v_call: TRBV5-1

cdr3_nt: TGTGCCAGCAGCACCACAGGTCTGTCAATAAACATTCAGTACTTC
cdr3_aa: CASSTTGLSINIQYF
clone_size: NA
j_call: TRBJ2-4
d_call: NA
v_call: TRBV6-5

cdr3_nt: TGTGCCAGCAGCCCCGGGACAGCCTACTGGGGGAACACTGAAGCTTTCTTT
cdr3_aa: CASSPGTAYWGNTEAFF
clone_size: NA
j_call: TRBJ1-1
d_call: TRBD1
v_call: TRBV5-6

cdr3_nt: TGTGCCAGCAGTACTAGGGCCACTTATACGCAGTATTTT
cdr3_aa: CASSTRATYTQYF
clone_size: NA
j_call: TRBJ2-3
d_call: NA
v_call: TRBV7-3

cdr3_nt: TGTGCCAGCAGCTTACGATTAGCGGGTCGTCAAGAGACCCAGTACTTC
cdr3_aa: CASSLRLAGRQETQYF
clone_size: NA
j_call: TRBJ2-5
d_call: TRBD2
v_call: TRBV7-2

cdr3_nt: TGTGCCAGCAGCTCTTACCCTGTAGCGGGCCACTACAATGAGCAGTTCTTC
cdr3_aa: CASSSYPVAGHYNEQFF
clone_size: NA
j_call: TRBJ2-1
d_call: TRBD2
v_call: TRBV11-1

cdr3_nt: TGCGCCAGCAGCCCCAGAGGACAGCAGGGGACAGATACGCAGTATTTT
cdr3_aa: CASSPRGQQGTDTQYF
clone_size: NA
j_call: TRBJ2-3
d_call: NA
v_call: TRBV4-1

cdr3_nt: TGTGCCAGCAGTGAACGCCGGGACAGGGGTAGCTACGAGCAGTACTTC
cdr3_aa: CASSERRDRGSYEQYF
clone_size: NA
j_call: TRBJ2-7
d_call: TRBD1
v_call: TRBV2

cdr3_nt: TGTGCCAGCAGCCCTTTGAGGGAGAGGGAGACCCAGTACTTC
cdr3_aa: CASSPLRERETQYF
clone_size: NA
j_call: TRBJ2-5
d_call: NA
v_call: TRBV5-4

cdr3_nt: TGTGCCAGCAGTGCGGGGTCGGGCTACACCTTC
cdr3_aa: CASSAGSGYTF
clone_size: NA
j_call: TRBJ1-2
d_call: NA
v_call: TRBV28

cdr3_nt: TGCAGCGTTGGTTTGGGACAGTCTGGAAACACCATATATTTT
cdr3_aa: CSVGLGQSGNTIYF
clone_size: NA
j_call: TRBJ1-3
d_call: TRBD1
v_call: TRBV29-1

cdr3_nt: TGTGCCAGCTCACGAAAACAAGAGAACACTGAAGCTTTCTTT
cdr3_aa: CASSRKQENTEAFF
clone_size: NA
j_call: TRBJ1-1
d_call: NA
v_call: TRBV18

cdr3_nt: TGTGCCAGCAGCCCCTTCCGGACAGGCTTAGGCACTGAAGCTTTCTTT
cdr3_aa: CASSPFRTGLGTEAFF
clone_size: NA
j_call: TRBJ1-1
d_call: TRBD1
v_call: TRBV5-4

cdr3_nt: TGTGCCAGCAGAATATCGAGCGGGTTTTCCTACGAGCAGTACTTC
cdr3_aa: CASRISSGFSYEQYF
clone_size: NA
j_call: TRBJ2-7
d_call: NA
v_call: TRBV27

cdr3_nt: TGCGCCAGCAGCCGTAGCCCTCGGGACTACGAGCAGTACTTC
cdr3_aa: CASSRSPRDYEQYF
clone_size: NA
j_call: TRBJ2-7
d_call: NA
v_call: TRBV5-1

cdr3_nt: TGTGCCAGCAGTTTAGAGGGCTTCGACACCGGGGAGCTGTTTTTT
cdr3_aa: CASSLEGFDTGELFF
clone_size: NA
j_call: TRBJ2-2
d_call: NA
v_call: TRBV27

cdr3_nt: TGTGCCAGCAGTGAAGGAGGGAACGATCAGCCCCAGCATTTT
cdr3_aa: CASSEGGNDQPQHF
clone_size: NA
j_call: TRBJ1-5
d_call: NA
v_call: TRBV6-1

cdr3_nt: TGTGCCAGCTCACCACCCGGCACAGATACGCAGTATTTT
cdr3_aa: CASSPPGTDTQYF
clone_size: NA
j_call: TRBJ2-3
d_call: NA
v_call: TRBV18

cdr3_nt: TGTGCCAGCAGTTTCTCCACCTCAGGGTTTTCTGGCTACACCTTC
cdr3_aa: CASSFSTSGFSGYTF
clone_size: NA
j_call: TRBJ1-2
d_call: NA
v_call: TRBV27

cdr3_nt: TGTGCCAGCAGCTTAGACCGGGACAGCACTGAAGCTTTCTTT
cdr3_aa: CASSLDRDSTEAFF
clone_size: NA
j_call: TRBJ1-1
d_call: TRBD1
v_call: TRBV7-9

cdr3_nt: TGTGCCAGTGGCGCTAGCGGGAGTTGGTCAGATACGCAGTATTTT
cdr3_aa: CASGASGSWSDTQYF
clone_size: once
j_call: TRBJ2-3
d_call: TRBD2
v_call: TRBV19

cdr3_nt: TGTGCCAGCAGCTTGGAACAGTTAGATGAGCAGTTCTTC
cdr3_aa: CASSLEQLDEQFF
clone_size: NA
j_call: TRBJ2-1
d_call: NA
v_call: TRBV5-4

cdr3_nt: TGTGCCAGTAAAGTGAGACAGGGCCCCACCGGGGAGCTGTTTTTT
cdr3_aa: CASKVRQGPTGELFF
clone_size: NA
j_call: TRBJ2-2
d_call: TRBD1
v_call: TRBV19

cdr3_nt: TGTGCCAGCAGCGTCGCCCCGTCGGGGGGCGATGAAAAACTGTTTTTT
cdr3_aa: CASSVAPSGGDEKLFF
clone_size: NA
j_call: TRBJ1-4
d_call: NA
v_call: TRBV9

cdr3_nt: TGCGCCAGCAGCTTGTTTTGGGACAGTGATCGCGAGCAGTACTTC
cdr3_aa: CASSLFWDSDREQYF
clone_size: NA
j_call: TRBJ2-7
d_call: TRBD1
v_call: TRBV5-1

cdr3_nt: TGTGCCAGCAGCCTTACGACAGCCAACTCTGGAAACACCATATATTTT
cdr3_aa: CASSLTTANSGNTIYF
clone_size: NA
j_call: TRBJ1-3
d_call: NA
v_call: TRBV7-2

cdr3_nt: TGCGCCAGCAGCTCCAGGATGAACACTGAAGCTTTCTTT
cdr3_aa: CASSSRMNTEAFF
clone_size: NA
j_call: TRBJ1-1
d_call: NA
v_call: TRBV5-1

cdr3_nt: TGTGCCAGCAACCTAGGCGGAGACACCATATATTTT
cdr3_aa: CASNLGGDTIYF
clone_size: NA
j_call: TRBJ1-3
d_call: NA
v_call: TRBV6-6

cdr3_nt: TGCGCCAGCAGCTCGAACTCATACCCCACAGATACGCAGTATTTT
cdr3_aa: CASSSNSYPTDTQYF
clone_size: NA
j_call: TRBJ2-3
d_call: NA
v_call: TRBV5-1

cdr3_nt: TGTGCCAGTAGTATAGTTGCGGGGGTGAACACTGAAGCTTTCTTT
cdr3_aa: CASSIVAGVNTEAFF
clone_size: NA
j_call: TRBJ1-1
d_call: NA
v_call: TRBV19

cdr3_nt: TGTGCCAGCAGTGCCCCGGGACAAAAATCGGAAAAACTGTTTTTT
cdr3_aa: CASSAPGQKSEKLFF
clone_size: NA
j_call: TRBJ1-4
d_call: NA
v_call: TRBV2

cdr3_nt: TGTGCCAGCACCAACTCTGGAAACACCATATATTTT
cdr3_aa: CASTNSGNTIYF
clone_size: NA
j_call: TRBJ1-3
d_call: NA
v_call: TRBV2

cdr3_nt: TGTGCCAGCAGAGGGACAGGGGGGGTCAATGAGCAGTTCTTC
cdr3_aa: CASRGTGGVNEQFF
clone_size: NA
j_call: TRBJ2-1
d_call: TRBD1
v_call: TRBV25-1

cdr3_nt: TGTGCCAGCTCACCACGTATAGCCCAGCCGAACACCGGGGAGCTGTTTTTT
cdr3_aa: CASSPRIAQPNTGELFF
clone_size: NA
j_call: TRBJ2-2
d_call: NA
v_call: TRBV18

cdr3_nt: TGCGCCAGCAGCTTGACAGGCATCACCGGGGAGCTGTTTTTT
cdr3_aa: CASSLTGITGELFF
clone_size: NA
j_call: TRBJ2-2
d_call: NA
v_call: TRBV5-1

cdr3_nt: TGTGCCAGCAGTGAAGCTATGCTGGCTGTCTATGGCTACACCTTC
cdr3_aa: CASSEAMLAVYGYTF
clone_size: NA
j_call: TRBJ1-2
d_call: NA
v_call: TRBV6-1

cdr3_nt: TGTGCCAGCAGTTCCCCGGGACAGGGGAGGCACGAGCAGTACTTC
cdr3_aa: CASSSPGQGRHEQYF
clone_size: NA
j_call: TRBJ2-7
d_call: TRBD1
v_call: TRBV27

cdr3_nt: TGTGCCAGCAGTCAACTACAGGGGGAAGCTTTCTTT
cdr3_aa: CASSQLQGEAFF
clone_size: NA
j_call: TRBJ1-1
d_call: TRBD1
v_call: TRBV7-9

cdr3_nt: TGTGCCAGCAGCTTGGCGGTCAGGGGACACTACAATGAGCAGTTCTTC
cdr3_aa: CASSLAVRGHYNEQFF
clone_size: once
j_call: TRBJ2-1
d_call: NA
v_call: TRBV7-2

cdr3_nt: TGTGCCAGTAGTCAGATAGCGGAAATTACCTACGAGCAGTACTTC
cdr3_aa: CASSQIAEITYEQYF
clone_size: few
j_call: TRBJ2-7
d_call: NA
v_call: TRBV19

cdr3_nt: TGTGCTTTTTGGCAAACCGGGGAGCTGTTTTTT
cdr3_aa: CAFWQTGELFF
clone_size: NA
j_call: TRBJ2-2
d_call: NA
v_call: TRBV30

cdr3_nt: TGCGCCAGCAGCTTGGCCAGCCTGTTAGCGGGAGTGTCCTACGAGCAGTACTTC
cdr3_aa: CASSLASLLAGVSYEQYF
clone_size: NA
j_call: TRBJ2-7
d_call: TRBD2
v_call: TRBV5-1

cdr3_nt: TGTGCCAGCAGTTCCAGGGAGGTAGGTCAGCCCCAGCATTTT
cdr3_aa: CASSSREVGQPQHF
clone_size: NA
j_call: TRBJ1-5
d_call: NA
v_call: TRBV27

cdr3_nt: TGTGCCAGCAGTTCCCATACGGGACAGCTCTACGAGCAGTACTTC
cdr3_aa: CASSSHTGQLYEQYF
clone_size: NA
j_call: TRBJ2-7
d_call: TRBD1
v_call: TRBV6-6

cdr3_nt: TGTGCCAGCAGCTACGGTCGAGGTCAAGAGACCCAGTACTTC
cdr3_aa: CASSYGRGQETQYF
clone_size: NA
j_call: TRBJ2-5
d_call: NA
v_call: TRBV5-4

cdr3_nt: TGTGCCAGCAGCTTACAGCGAGGAGGACCGCGCTCGGGAGGAGAGACCCAGTACTTC
cdr3_aa: CASSLQRGGPRSGGETQYF
clone_size: once
j_call: TRBJ2-5
d_call: TRBD2
v_call: TRBV7-9

cdr3_nt: TGTGCCAGCAGCTTAGGCCCGCGCGGGGGCTGGGACACTGAAGCTTTCTTT
cdr3_aa: CASSLGPRGGWDTEAFF
clone_size: NA
j_call: TRBJ1-1
d_call: NA
v_call: TRBV7-6

cdr3_nt: TGCGCCAGCGGGGGGGGTACGGCCCGGAGGACTAGCATGAACAATGAGCAGTTCTTC
cdr3_aa: CASGGGTARRTSMNNEQFF
clone_size: once
j_call: TRBJ2-1
d_call: TRBD2
v_call: TRBV10-1

cdr3_nt: TGTGCCAGCAGCCCCCTGGAGGGTGAAGCTTTCTTT
cdr3_aa: CASSPLEGEAFF
clone_size: once
j_call: TRBJ1-1
d_call: NA
v_call: TRBV7-8

cdr3_nt: TGTGCCAGCAGTCCCGGATCTGAGGGCTACAATGAGCAGTTCTTC
cdr3_aa: CASSPGSEGYNEQFF
clone_size: NA
j_call: TRBJ2-1
d_call: NA
v_call: TRBV6-4

cdr3_nt: TGTGCCAGTAGGGGGGACAGGGTTTTGAGCACTGAAGCTTTCTTT
cdr3_aa: CASRGDRVLSTEAFF
clone_size: once
j_call: TRBJ1-1
d_call: TRBD1
v_call: TRBV19

cdr3_nt: TGTGCCAGCAGCTTAGGAGGGGGGACAGAAGAGACCCAGTACTTC
cdr3_aa: CASSLGGGTEETQYF
clone_size: NA
j_call: TRBJ2-5
d_call: NA
v_call: TRBV7-2

cdr3_nt: TGTGCCAGCAGTTTGGGGGACAGGGGATTCTACGAGCAGTACTTC
cdr3_aa: CASSLGDRGFYEQYF
clone_size: NA
j_call: TRBJ2-7
d_call: TRBD1
v_call: TRBV28

cdr3_nt: TGTGCCAGCTGCCAAATGGGACTAGCCTACAATGAGCAGTTCTTC
cdr3_aa: CASCQMGLAYNEQFF
clone_size: NA
j_call: TRBJ2-1
d_call: TRBD2
v_call: TRBV6-1

cdr3_nt: TGTGCCAGTAGTACCGCTCGGACAGGGAAGGATGGCTACACCTTC
cdr3_aa: CASSTARTGKDGYTF
clone_size: NA
j_call: TRBJ1-2
d_call: TRBD1
v_call: TRBV19